This TCR beta chain was captured in a study of cytomegalovirus exposure and HLA in healthy donors. The protocol was immunoSEQ multiplex PCR, while the TCRdb copy is restricted to in-frame clones and leaves out a portion. The data hold over 200,000 clones, with roughly 91% observed a single time. The CDR3 runs to 12 residues. V lost 5 bases and J 2 bases, leaving 7 bases between the germline ends. From germline, CDR1 is MNHEY and CDR2 SMNVEV (reference sequence). The approximately 130-subject validation cohort, separate from the approximately 640-subject first cohort, included the donors. The sequenced material came from PBMCs. This clonotype originated in a woman between 18 and 29 years old in good health and CMV-seropositive. V and J are TRBV27 and TRBJ2-7; D gene uncertain. The DNA of the CDR3 is TGTGCCAGCAGTAGAGGAACCTACGAGCAGTACTTC. Protein sequence: CASSRGTYEQYF.